These T cell receptor beta chains were read from a single sample in a study of regulatory T cells in long-lasting Graves disease. TCRdb re-derived calls from the multiplex PCR reads in MiXCR, one entry per CDR3 protein. The profile covers hundreds of thousands of distinct CDR3 sequences, with about 16% appearing a single time and 15% to 20% taken by the ten largest. This sample was also put to use in a study of T cells in Graves' hyperthyroidism and ophthalmopathy.

The source was peripheral blood mononuclear cells (PBMCs), collected at new diagnosis, from a patient treated with antithyroid drugs. These receptors were obtained from a woman aged 25 to 39 with Graves disease. Each CDR3 is given with its conserved first and last residue. The D gene is left open where the match is weak. Clone sizes are given selectively: once, few, many, or a class where the clone is expanded.

v_call: TRBV20-1; j_call: TRBJ2-7; d_call: -; clone_size: few; cdr3_aa: CSATEGSVGEQYF; cdr3_nt: TGCAGTGCTACAGAGGGGTCGGTAGGTGAGCAGTACTTC
v_call: TRBV30; j_call: TRBJ1-5; d_call: -; clone_size: few; cdr3_aa: CAWSVRGGPLYSNQPQHF; cdr3_nt: TGTGCCTGGAGTGTACGGGGGGGACCCCTCTATAGCAATCAGCCCCAGCATTTT
v_call: TRBV2; j_call: TRBJ1-5; d_call: -; clone_size: many; cdr3_aa: CASSRGGRQPQHF; cdr3_nt: TGTGCCAGCAGTAGAGGGGGACGTCAGCCCCAGCATTTT
v_call: TRBV7-9; j_call: TRBJ2-3; d_call: -; clone_size: many; cdr3_aa: CASSLDRAFGTDTQYF; cdr3_nt: TGTGCCAGCAGCTTGGATAGGGCATTCGGGACAGATACGCAGTATTTT
v_call: TRBV4-1; j_call: TRBJ1-5; d_call: TRBD1; clone_size: -; cdr3_aa: CASSQGQGASNQPQHF; cdr3_nt: TGCGCCAGCAGCCAAGGACAGGGGGCTAGCAATCAGCCCCAGCATTTT
v_call: TRBV11-2; j_call: TRBJ2-1; d_call: -; clone_size: many; cdr3_aa: CASSLPRTLRNEQFF; cdr3_nt: TGTGCCAGCAGCCTACCCCGGACTCTCCGAAATGAACAGTTCTTC
v_call: TRBV9; j_call: TRBJ2-1; d_call: -; clone_size: -; cdr3_aa: CASSVGQYNEQFF; cdr3_nt: TGTGCCAGCAGCGTAGGTCAGTACAATGAGCAGTTCTTC
v_call: TRBV6-1; j_call: TRBJ1-2; d_call: TRBD1; clone_size: -; cdr3_aa: CASSLLGQGTGGYTF; cdr3_nt: TGTGCCAGCAGTCTTTTGGGACAGGGGACGGGAGGCTACACCTTC
v_call: TRBV7-9; j_call: TRBJ1-5; d_call: -; clone_size: -; cdr3_aa: CASSLRREYSNQPQHF; cdr3_nt: TGTGCCAGCAGCTTACGCAGGGAATATAGCAATCAGCCCCAGCATTTT
v_call: TRBV29-1; j_call: TRBJ2-7; d_call: TRBD1; clone_size: -; cdr3_aa: CSVETGAKQYF; cdr3_nt: TGCAGCGTTGAGACAGGGGCCAAGCAGTACTTC
v_call: TRBV7-3; j_call: TRBJ2-2; d_call: TRBD2; clone_size: many; cdr3_aa: CASSLVAGGPQNTGELFF; cdr3_nt: TGTGCCAGCAGCTTAGTAGCGGGAGGGCCTCAGAACACCGGGGAGCTGTTTTTT
v_call: TRBV7-3; j_call: TRBJ2-5; d_call: -; clone_size: many; cdr3_aa: CASSLAGQQGETQYF; cdr3_nt: TGTGCCAGCAGCTTAGCCGGACAGCAAGGAGAGACCCAGTACTTC
v_call: TRBV28; j_call: TRBJ2-7; d_call: TRBD2; clone_size: few; cdr3_aa: CASTLAGGSSYEQYF; cdr3_nt: TGTGCCAGCACCCTAGCGGGAGGAAGCTCCTACGAGCAGTACTTC
v_call: TRBV6-2/TRBV6-3; j_call: TRBJ1-1; d_call: -; clone_size: -; cdr3_aa: CASSYSWANTEAFF; cdr3_nt: TGTGCCAGCAGTTACTCTTGGGCTAACACTGAAGCTTTCTTT
v_call: TRBV20-1; j_call: TRBJ2-7; d_call: TRBD2; clone_size: few; cdr3_aa: CSTEGRVKSYEQYF; cdr3_nt: TGCAGTACGGAGGGGAGGGTTAAGAGTTACGAGCAGTACTTC
v_call: TRBV12-3/TRBV12-4; j_call: TRBJ1-4; d_call: TRBD1; clone_size: many; cdr3_aa: CASSPTGAFGKLFF; cdr3_nt: TGTGCCAGCAGCCCGACAGGGGCCTTTGGAAAACTGTTTTTT
v_call: TRBV28; j_call: TRBJ2-2; d_call: -; clone_size: many; cdr3_aa: CASDSFTGELFF; cdr3_nt: TGTGCCAGTGACTCTTTCACCGGGGAGCTGTTTTTT
v_call: TRBV7-2; j_call: TRBJ1-3; d_call: -; clone_size: -; cdr3_aa: CASSFWQGGNTIYF; cdr3_nt: TGTGCCAGCAGCTTCTGGCAGGGGGGAAACACCATATATTTT
v_call: TRBV5-4; j_call: TRBJ2-5; d_call: -; clone_size: -; cdr3_aa: CASSLALTGSGVKTQYF; cdr3_nt: TGTGCCAGCAGCTTGGCCCTTACAGGGTCCGGCGTGAAGACCCAGTACTTC
v_call: TRBV25-1; j_call: TRBJ2-7; d_call: -; clone_size: many; cdr3_aa: CASSESGTYPYEQYF; cdr3_nt: TGTGCCAGCAGTGAATCCGGGACTTACCCCTACGAGCAGTACTTC
v_call: TRBV5-1; j_call: TRBJ1-5; d_call: -; clone_size: few; cdr3_aa: CASSLPRGGIGQPQHF; cdr3_nt: TGCGCCAGCAGCCTCCCAAGAGGGGGGATTGGCCAGCCCCAGCATTTT
v_call: TRBV28; j_call: TRBJ1-5; d_call: -; clone_size: many; cdr3_aa: CASRPVPDSSNQPQHF; cdr3_nt: TGTGCCAGCAGACCCGTCCCAGACAGCAGCAATCAGCCCCAGCATTTT
v_call: TRBV5-1; j_call: TRBJ1-2; d_call: -; clone_size: -; cdr3_aa: CASSLALGQRVGYTF; cdr3_nt: TGCGCCAGCAGCTTGGCGCTAGGACAGCGAGTTGGCTACACCTTC
v_call: TRBV6-1; j_call: TRBJ2-7; d_call: TRBD1; clone_size: many; cdr3_aa: CASSEILVGGTGRYEQYF; cdr3_nt: TGTGCCAGCAGTGAAATTCTAGTCGGTGGGACAGGGCGGTACGAGCAGTACTTC
v_call: TRBV2; j_call: TRBJ1-4; d_call: -; clone_size: many; cdr3_aa: CASRISGPGEKLFF; cdr3_nt: TGTGCCAGCAGGATATCAGGGCCTGGGGAAAAACTGTTTTTT
v_call: TRBV11-2; j_call: TRBJ2-7; d_call: -; clone_size: many; cdr3_aa: CASSPHYEQYF; cdr3_nt: TGTGCCAGCAGTCCCCACTACGAGCAGTACTTC
v_call: TRBV2; j_call: TRBJ1-1; d_call: TRBD1; clone_size: many; cdr3_aa: CASSESEGGYAFF; cdr3_nt: TGTGCCAGCAGTGAATCGGAAGGGGGCTACGCTTTCTTT
v_call: TRBV12-3/TRBV12-4; j_call: TRBJ2-2; d_call: -; clone_size: -; cdr3_aa: CASSFWDSGGELFF; cdr3_nt: TGTGCCAGCAGTTTTTGGGATAGCGGCGGGGAGCTGTTTTTT
v_call: TRBV4-2; j_call: TRBJ2-5; d_call: -; clone_size: -; cdr3_aa: CASSPNAGGGQETQYF; cdr3_nt: TGTGCCAGCAGCCCTAACGCCGGAGGGGGACAAGAGACCCAGTACTTC
v_call: TRBV11-1; j_call: TRBJ2-7; d_call: TRBD2; clone_size: many; cdr3_aa: CASSPSGVSYEQYF; cdr3_nt: TGTGCCAGCAGCCCTAGCGGGGTGTCCTACGAGCAGTACTTC
v_call: TRBV28; j_call: TRBJ1-1; d_call: -; clone_size: many; cdr3_aa: CASSNLRGSGVEAFF; cdr3_nt: TGTGCCAGCAGCAACTTGAGGGGCTCCGGGGTCGAAGCTTTCTTT
v_call: TRBV6-1; j_call: TRBJ1-1; d_call: -; clone_size: few; cdr3_aa: CASSAGLRGDTEAFF; cdr3_nt: TGTGCCAGCAGTGCAGGGTTGCGGGGGGACACTGAAGCTTTCTTT
v_call: TRBV20-1; j_call: TRBJ2-5; d_call: -; clone_size: few; cdr3_aa: CSARVRRAEETQYF; cdr3_nt: TGCAGTGCTAGAGTGAGGCGAGCGGAAGAGACCCAGTACTTC
v_call: TRBV7-2; j_call: TRBJ2-1; d_call: TRBD2; clone_size: many; cdr3_aa: CASSSGLAGGEQFF; cdr3_nt: TGTGCCAGCAGCTCGGGACTAGCGGGCGGTGAGCAGTTCTTC
v_call: TRBV12-3/TRBV12-4; j_call: TRBJ1-2; d_call: -; clone_size: many; cdr3_aa: CASSLSGNSYGYTF; cdr3_nt: TGTGCCAGCAGCCTTAGTGGGAATTCGTATGGCTACACCTTC
v_call: TRBV5-1; j_call: TRBJ1-2; d_call: TRBD1; clone_size: few; cdr3_aa: CASSLAGTGGASGGYTF; cdr3_nt: TGCGCCAGCAGCTTGGCCGGAACAGGGGGCGCATCGGGCGGCTACACCTTC
v_call: TRBV28; j_call: TRBJ2-7; d_call: -; clone_size: many; cdr3_aa: CASRGPGSREQYF; cdr3_nt: TGTGCCAGCAGGGGACCGGGTTCGAGGGAGCAGTACTTC
v_call: TRBV6-1; j_call: TRBJ1-2; d_call: -; clone_size: many; cdr3_aa: CASSEAVSNYGYTF; cdr3_nt: TGTGCCAGCAGTGAGGCCGTCTCTAACTATGGCTACACCTTC
v_call: TRBV6-4; j_call: TRBJ1-5; d_call: -; clone_size: many; cdr3_aa: CASRGLSGRNQPQHF; cdr3_nt: TGTGCCAGCAGGGGCCTGAGCGGGCGCAATCAGCCCCAGCATTTT
v_call: TRBV5-6; j_call: TRBJ1-1; d_call: -; clone_size: -; cdr3_aa: CASSLSRSRGRTEAFF; cdr3_nt: TGTGCCAGCAGCTTATCGAGGTCTAGGGGTAGGACTGAAGCTTTCTTT
v_call: TRBV5-1; j_call: TRBJ1-4; d_call: -; clone_size: -; cdr3_aa: CASSLHQDTQARGLFF; cdr3_nt: TGCGCCAGCAGCTTGCACCAGGACACACAGGCGCGGGGGCTGTTTTTT
v_call: TRBV24-1; j_call: TRBJ2-4; d_call: -; clone_size: few; cdr3_aa: CATRAGGGKNIQYF; cdr3_nt: TGTGCCACCAGAGCCGGGGGCGGCAAAAACATTCAGTACTTC
v_call: TRBV20-1; j_call: TRBJ2-2; d_call: -; clone_size: few; cdr3_aa: CSARDLGGGELLF; cdr3_nt: TGCAGTGCTAGAGATTTAGGGGGCGGGGAGCTGCTTTTT
v_call: TRBV28; j_call: TRBJ2-3; d_call: -; clone_size: many; cdr3_aa: CASSPFGLTDTQYF; cdr3_nt: TGTGCCAGCAGCCCGTTTGGCCTCACAGATACGCAGTATTTT
v_call: TRBV2; j_call: TRBJ2-5; d_call: -; clone_size: many; cdr3_aa: CASSGPTPQETQYF; cdr3_nt: TGTGCCAGCAGTGGTCCCACTCCCCAAGAGACCCAGTACTTC
v_call: TRBV12-3/TRBV12-4; j_call: TRBJ2-1; d_call: -; clone_size: many; cdr3_aa: CASSHDYDGINEQFF; cdr3_nt: TGTGCCAGCAGCCATGACTATGACGGGATTAATGAGCAGTTCTTC
v_call: TRBV7-2; j_call: TRBJ2-5; d_call: -; clone_size: many; cdr3_aa: CASSPEGGAETQYF; cdr3_nt: TGTGCCAGCAGCCCAGAGGGGGGGGCTGAGACCCAGTACTTC
v_call: TRBV28; j_call: TRBJ1-2; d_call: -; clone_size: many; cdr3_aa: CASSLWTVSPLGGYTF; cdr3_nt: TGTGCCAGCAGTTTGTGGACCGTATCTCCCCTGGGGGGCTACACCTTC
v_call: TRBV28; j_call: TRBJ2-3; d_call: -; clone_size: many; cdr3_aa: CASSFARTGVRTQYF; cdr3_nt: TGTGCCAGCAGTTTCGCCCGAACGGGGGTGCGGACGCAGTATTTT
v_call: TRBV20-1; j_call: TRBJ2-1; d_call: TRBD2; clone_size: -; cdr3_aa: CSARGREALNEQFF; cdr3_nt: TGCAGTGCCCGCGGGCGGGAGGCTTTGAATGAGCAGTTCTTC
v_call: TRBV18; j_call: TRBJ1-2; d_call: -; clone_size: many; cdr3_aa: CASSPGLRTNYGYTF; cdr3_nt: TGTGCCAGCTCACCCGGACTTCGCACTAACTATGGCTACACCTTC
v_call: TRBV20-1; j_call: TRBJ2-4; d_call: TRBD2; clone_size: -; cdr3_aa: CSADQGLVFHEQYF; cdr3_nt: TGCAGTGCTGATCAGGGACTAGTGTTTCATGAGCAGTACTTC
v_call: TRBV24-1; j_call: TRBJ2-2; d_call: TRBD1; clone_size: -; cdr3_aa: CATSDAGTGGAAGELFF; cdr3_nt: TGTGCCACCAGTGATGCCGGGACAGGGGGTGCGGCCGGGGAGCTGTTTTTT
v_call: TRBV12-3/TRBV12-4; j_call: TRBJ1-4; d_call: -; clone_size: many; cdr3_aa: CASSQWGTNEKLFF; cdr3_nt: TGTGCCAGCAGTCAATGGGGGACTAATGAAAAACTGTTTTTT